This is a list of T cell receptor beta chains from one sample in a study of cytomegalovirus exposure and HLA in healthy donors. Measured with immunoSEQ multiplex PCR; TCRdb has only the in-frame clones, and not every one. The table shows tens of thousands of clones, with 60% to 75% occurring only once. Sequenced sample: PBMCs. The receptors derive from a woman aged 40 to 50 in good health and CMV-seropositive. CDR3s include the opening cysteine and the closing phenylalanine or tryptophan. A D gene is named only where the DNA matches it firmly. The size of a clone is reported for some rows only, either as once, few or many, or as a class for expanded clones.

d_call	clone_size	v_call	j_call	cdr3_nt	cdr3_aa
.	.	TRBV7-2	TRBJ2-6	TGTGCCAGCAGTCGAGGTCCAATCTCTGGGGCCAACGTCCTGACTTTC	CASSRGPISGANVLTF
.	.	TRBV19	TRBJ2-3	TGTGCCAGTAGTATCCAGGGAACAGATACGCAGTATTTT	CASSIQGTDTQYF
TRBD1	.	TRBV19	TRBJ1-6	TGTGCCAGTAGGAGGGACAGAGATAATTCACCCCTCCACTTT	CASRRDRDNSPLHF
.	.	TRBV25-1	TRBJ1-2	TGTGCCAGCAGTGACCTCGGGGGGAACTATGGCTACACCTTC	CASSDLGGNYGYTF
TRBD1	.	TRBV7-8	TRBJ1-1	TGTGCCAGCAGCTCTCTGGGACAGGGTTGGAGCACTGAAGCTTTCTTT	CASSSLGQGWSTEAFF
.	.	TRBV18	TRBJ1-4	TGTGCCAGCTCACCTCCCCTAGCAACTAATGAAAAACTGTTTTTT	CASSPPLATNEKLFF
TRBD1	.	TRBV5-1	TRBJ2-5	TGCGCCAGCAGCTTGGCCCGGACAGGGGTGAAGGAGACCCAGTACTTC	CASSLARTGVKETQYF
.	.	TRBV7-9	TRBJ1-2	TGTGCCAGCAGCGCCGCGGGAGAGTATGGCTACACCTTC	CASSAAGEYGYTF
TRBD1	.	TRBV5-1	TRBJ2-7	TGCGCCAGCAGCTTAGACAGGGGCTACGAGCAGTACTTC	CASSLDRGYEQYF
TRBD1	.	TRBV7-2	TRBJ2-7	TGTGCCAGCAGCTTGCGACAGGGGGAAACCTACGAGCAGTACTTC	CASSLRQGETYEQYF
.	.	TRBV6-1	TRBJ1-4	TGTGCCAGCAGTGAACGACTAGGGGTGTCTGATGAAAAACTGTTTTTT	CASSERLGVSDEKLFF
.	.	TRBV27	TRBJ2-6	TGTGCCAGCAGTTTATACGGGGGGCGCTGGTCGGGCTCTGGGGCCAACGTCCTGACTTTC	CASSLYGGRWSGSGANVLTF
.	.	TRBV2	TRBJ2-7	TGTGCCAGCAGTGGAGTAGCTAGTTCCTACGAGCAGTACTTC	CASSGVASSYEQYF
.	.	TRBV29-1	TRBJ2-6	TGCAGCGTTGAAGATTTCAGGGGTTTGGCTGGGGCCAACGTCCTGACTTTC	CSVEDFRGLAGANVLTF
.	.	TRBV28	TRBJ1-2	TGTGCCAGCAGTTTACCTCAGGGGCGGAAAGGCTACACCTTC	CASSLPQGRKGYTF
TRBD2	.	TRBV5-1	TRBJ2-5	TGCGCCAGCAGCTTGCTACCCCCACTAGCGAACCAAGAGACCCAGTACTTC	CASSLLPPLANQETQYF
TRBD1	.	TRBV4-3	TRBJ2-2	TGCGCCAGCAGCCAAGACAGGGGGCCCGGGGAGCTGTTTTTT	CASSQDRGPGELFF
TRBD1	.	TRBV7-9	TRBJ1-4	TGTGCCCAAGGGCAGGGGGCGGATGAAAAACTGTTTTTT	CAQGQGADEKLFF
.	few	TRBV6-1	TRBJ2-7	TGTGCCAGCAGTGAAGGGGGGCTTTCCTACGAGCAGTACTTC	CASSEGGLSYEQYF
.	.	TRBV28	TRBJ1-5	TGTGCCAGCAGTGGACAGTACATGAAGCATTTT	CASSGQYMKHF
.	once	TRBV2	TRBJ1-1	TGTGCCAGTCTGGGCAGATTAATGAACACTGAAGCTTTCTTT	CASLGRLMNTEAFF
TRBD1	few	TRBV7-9	TRBJ1-2	TGTGCCAGCAGCTCGGACAGGGTCCATGGCTACACCTTC	CASSSDRVHGYTF
TRBD1	.	TRBV4-1	TRBJ2-7	TGCGCCAGCAGCCTCACATCGGACAGGGGGCGCTCCTACGAGCAGTACTTC	CASSLTSDRGRSYEQYF
.	.	TRBV5-6	TRBJ1-5	TGTGCCAGCAGCTTGTTAGGCAGGGACATCAGCAATCAGCCCCAGCATTTT	CASSLLGRDISNQPQHF
.	.	TRBV4-2	TRBJ1-1	TGTGCCAGCAGCCAAGTGGAAGGGGCTGAAGCTTTCTTT	CASSQVEGAEAFF
.	.	TRBV28	TRBJ1-4	TGTGCCAGCAGTTTGTCGCGGGGGGCACTTGAAAAACTGTTTTTT	CASSLSRGALEKLFF
.	.	TRBV5-1	TRBJ2-7	TGCGCCAGCAGGTCGGCGGTTAGCTCCTACGAGCAGTACTTC	CASRSAVSSYEQYF
.	.	TRBV27	TRBJ1-5	TGTGCCAGCAGTTTATACTATAGCAATCAGCCCCAGCATTTT	CASSLYYSNQPQHF
TRBD2	few	TRBV9	TRBJ2-1	TGTGCCAGCAGCGTAAATCTCTGGGGGACTAGCGACCGACTGAACAATGAGCAGTTCTTC	CASSVNLWGTSDRLNNEQFF
TRBD2	.	TRBV30	TRBJ2-4	TGTGCCTGCACACCGGGACTAGCGGTAGTAGCCAAAAACATTCAGTACTTC	CACTPGLAVVAKNIQYF
TRBD1	.	TRBV19	TRBJ1-5	TGTGCCAGTAGTATGGGGGCAGGGGGTCATCAGCCCCAGCATTTT	CASSMGAGGHQPQHF
.	.	TRBV28	TRBJ2-7	TGTGCCAGCAGTCCCCGTGCCTACGAGCAGTACTTC	CASSPRAYEQYF
TRBD2	once	TRBV7-3	TRBJ2-3	TGTGCCAGCAGCTTAAGGTCTAGCGGGCTAAGCACAGATACGCAGTATTTT	CASSLRSSGLSTDTQYF
TRBD1	few	TRBV6-1	TRBJ2-1	TGTGCCAGCAGTGGGGGGGACAGGGTACACAATGAGCAGTTCTTC	CASSGGDRVHNEQFF
TRBD2	.	TRBV28	TRBJ2-5	TGTGCCAGCAGTTTTAAGAGGGGACTAGCGGCCGAGGAGACCCAGTACTTC	CASSFKRGLAAEETQYF
.	.	TRBV5-6	TRBJ1-4	TGTGCCAGCAGCTCCGGGATCGATAATGAAAAACTGTTTTTT	CASSSGIDNEKLFF
TRBD1	.	TRBV29-1	TRBJ2-7	TGCAGCGTTTCCGGGACAGGGGATACGATCACCTACGAGCAGTACTTC	CSVSGTGDTITYEQYF
TRBD1	.	TRBV5-1	TRBJ2-5	TGCGCCAGCAGCTTGGAAACAGGGGTCCGGGAGACCCAGTACTTC	CASSLETGVRETQYF
TRBD1	.	TRBV5-6	TRBJ1-5	TGTGCCAGCACCAACAAGCCCGGGACAGGGCTCAATCAGCCCCAGCATTTT	CASTNKPGTGLNQPQHF
TRBD1	.	TRBV7-2	TRBJ2-1	TGTGCCAGCTCACCAGGGGGCTACGAGGCGAATGAGCAGTTCTTC	CASSPGGYEANEQFF
.	few	TRBV4-1	TRBJ1-1	TGCGCCACCTACAATAGGGAGGGGAGCAACACTGAAGCTTTCTTT	CATYNREGSNTEAFF
TRBD2	few	TRBV19	TRBJ2-1	TGTGCCACCAGCCTAGCGGGAGCATACAATGAGCAGTTCTTC	CATSLAGAYNEQFF
TRBD1	.	TRBV19	TRBJ1-5	TGTGCCAGTAGCCGCGGGACAGGGAACAATCAGCCCCAGCATTTT	CASSRGTGNNQPQHF
TRBD2	.	TRBV2	TRBJ2-3	TGTGCCAGCAGCCGACTAGCGGAGTACACAGATACGCAGTATTTT	CASSRLAEYTDTQYF
TRBD1	.	TRBV11-3	TRBJ2-3	TGTGCCAGCAGCGCTCGACAGGGTCCGAGAGATACGCAGTATTTT	CASSARQGPRDTQYF
.	.	TRBV6-5	TRBJ2-1	TGTGCCAGCAGTTCCACCGGACTCACCAATGAGCAGTTCTTC	CASSSTGLTNEQFF
TRBD1	.	TRBV29-1	TRBJ1-1	TGCAGCGTTGACCCCGGGACAGGGGGCCCAGAAGCTTTCTTT	CSVDPGTGGPEAFF
.	.	TRBV6-5	TRBJ2-7	TGTGCCAGCAGCCAGGGAAGATTTTTGTACGAGCAGTACTTC	CASSQGRFLYEQYF